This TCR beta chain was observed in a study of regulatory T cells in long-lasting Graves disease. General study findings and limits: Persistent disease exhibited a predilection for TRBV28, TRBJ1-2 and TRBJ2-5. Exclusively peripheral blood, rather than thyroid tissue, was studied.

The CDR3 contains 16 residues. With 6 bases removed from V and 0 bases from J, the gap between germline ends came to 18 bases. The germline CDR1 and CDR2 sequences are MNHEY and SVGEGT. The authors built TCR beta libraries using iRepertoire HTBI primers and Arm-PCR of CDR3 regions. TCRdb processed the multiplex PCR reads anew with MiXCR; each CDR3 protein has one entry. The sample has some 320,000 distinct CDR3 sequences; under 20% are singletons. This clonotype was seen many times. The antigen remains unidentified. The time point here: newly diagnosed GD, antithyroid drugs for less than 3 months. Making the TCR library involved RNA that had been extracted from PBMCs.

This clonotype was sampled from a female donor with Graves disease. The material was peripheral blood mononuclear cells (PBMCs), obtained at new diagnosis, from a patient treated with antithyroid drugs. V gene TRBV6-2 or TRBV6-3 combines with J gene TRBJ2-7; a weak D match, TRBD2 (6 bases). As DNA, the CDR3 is TGTGCCAGCAGGACAAGCCGGGACTTCCGCTCCTACGAGCAGTACTTC. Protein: CASRTSRDFRSYEQYF.